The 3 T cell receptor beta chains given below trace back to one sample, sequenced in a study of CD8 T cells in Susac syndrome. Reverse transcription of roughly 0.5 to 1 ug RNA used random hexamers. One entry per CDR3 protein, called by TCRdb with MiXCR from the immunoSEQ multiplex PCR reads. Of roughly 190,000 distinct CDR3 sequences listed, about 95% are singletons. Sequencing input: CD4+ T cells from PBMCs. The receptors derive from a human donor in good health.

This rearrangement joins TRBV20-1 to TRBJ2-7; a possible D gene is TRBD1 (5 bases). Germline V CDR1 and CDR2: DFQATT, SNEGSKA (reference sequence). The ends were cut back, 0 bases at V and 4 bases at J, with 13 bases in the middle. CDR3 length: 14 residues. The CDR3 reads CSARDRRGTYEQYF. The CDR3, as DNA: TGCAGTGCTAGAGATCGAAGGGGCACATACGAGCAGTACTTC.

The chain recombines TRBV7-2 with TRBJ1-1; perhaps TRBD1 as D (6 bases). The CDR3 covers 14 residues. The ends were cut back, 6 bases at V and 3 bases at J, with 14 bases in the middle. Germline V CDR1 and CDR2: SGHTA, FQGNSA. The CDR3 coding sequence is TGTGCCAGCAGAGGTTTAGGGGGGTACACTGAAGCTTTCTTT. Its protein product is CASRGLGGYTEAFF.

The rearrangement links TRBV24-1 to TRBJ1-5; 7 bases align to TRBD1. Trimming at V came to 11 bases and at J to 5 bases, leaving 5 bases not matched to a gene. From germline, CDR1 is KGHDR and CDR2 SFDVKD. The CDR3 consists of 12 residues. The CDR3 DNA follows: TGTGCCATTCAGACAGGGCATCAGCCCCAGCATTTT. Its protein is CAIQTGHQPQHF.